Listed here are 27 T cell receptor beta chains from one sample, sequenced in a study of beta chain features in type 1 diabetes. Study-wide results and caveats: TCRB CDR3 length was moderately but significantly reduced in all four CD4+ subsets of Type 1 diabetes patients.

Expressed TCRB transcripts got sequenced, as all isolated RNA was reverse transcribed. Sequencing used immunoSEQ multiplex PCR; TCRdb keeps in-frame clones, though not all of them. The sample includes 630,000 or so clones, more than 12% of them seen just once. Their recognized antigens are unknown. What was sequenced was naive CD4+ T cells from blood. Receptor source: a man aged 18 to 30 with type 1 diabetes.

Only a few counts were recorded for this clone. V gene TRBV7-2 combines with J gene TRBJ2-3; D call uncertain. Germline loops: CDR1 SGHTA, CDR2 FQGNSA. This CDR3 comprises 12 residues. V lost 6 bases to trimming and J lost 3 bases, with 7 bases between them. The CDR3 sequence: CASRSTTDTQYF. For the CDR3, the DNA is TGTGCCAGCAGATCCACTACAGATACGCAGTATTTT. Combining the CDR3 with reference TRBV7-2 and TRBJ2-3 gives the whole variable domain GAGVSQSPSNKVTEKGKDVELRCDPISGHTALYWYRQSLGQGLEFLIYFQGNSAPDKSGLPSDRFSAERTGGSVSTLTIQRTQQEDSAVYLCASRSTTDTQYFGPGTRLTVL.

The genes are TRBV30 and TRBJ2-1, with D perhaps TRBD2 (6 bases). CDR1 is GTSNPN and CDR2 is SVGIG in the germline V gene (reference sequence). This CDR3 is 12 amino acids long. V lost 5 bases and J lost 4, with 9 bases in between. CDR3 sequence reads: CAWGDLYNEQFF. The CDR3 DNA sequence: TGTGCCTGGGGGGACTTGTACAATGAGCAGTTCTTC.

This clone has more than one count but fewer than ten. J is TRBJ1-1 and V is TRBV29-1, with TRBD1 as a possible D gene (6 bases). CDR3 length: 15 amino acids. Germline V gene data show CDR1 as SQVTM and CDR2 as ANQGSEA. V shed 4 bases and J shed 6 bases, with 21 bases lying between them. The CDR3 sequence: CSVAGQRLSGPEAFF. In nucleotides, the CDR3 is TGCAGCGTTGCCGGACAGCGTCTCTCAGGCCCTGAAGCTTTCTTT. The whole variable domain, filled in from reference TRBV29-1 and TRBJ1-1, reads SAVISQKPSRDICQRGTSLTIQCQVDSQVTMMFWYRQQPGQSLTLIATANQGSEATYESGFVIDKFPISRPNLTFSTLTVSNMSPEDSSIYLCSVAGQRLSGPEAFFGQGTRLTVV.

The J gene is TRBJ2-7, the V gene TRBV6-5; D may be TRBD2 (5 bases). This CDR3 spans 15 amino acids. V shed 4 bases and J shed 2 bases, with 15 bases lying between them. Germline CDR1 and CDR2: MNHEY and SVGAGI. This CDR3 is CASSFRDIAPYEQYF. In DNA, the CDR3 is TGTGCCAGCAGTTTCCGGGATATTGCCCCCTACGAGCAGTACTTC.

V usage is TRBV9 and J usage is TRBJ1-3, with D hard to call. This CDR3 contains 13 residues. Trimming took off 1 base at V and 4 bases at J, with 6 bases between the two ends. The germline V gene has CDR1 SGDLS and CDR2 YYNGEE. The DNA of the CDR3 is TGTGCCAGCAGCGTACTAGACGGAAACACCATATATTTT. Translating gives CASSVLDGNTIYF.

This clone was observed a handful of times. The chain combines TRBV6-1 with TRBJ2-5; no reliable D call. There are 17 residues in the CDR3. Germline CDR1 reads MNHNS; CDR2 reads SASEGT. V was trimmed by 2 bases and J by 2 bases, leaving 18 bases between them. The CDR3 reads CASSESLIVAGQETQYF. For the CDR3, the DNA is TGTGCCAGCAGTGAAAGTTTGATTGTGGCAGGTCAAGAGACCCAGTACTTC.

J is TRBJ1-1 and V is TRBV4-2, with D unclear. Trimming pared 4 bases from V and 4 bases from J, leaving 16 bases between. Germline CDR1 and CDR2: LGHNA and YNFKEQ. The CDR3 contains 15 residues. The chain's CDR3 is CASSLDPLKSTEAFF. The CDR3, as DNA: TGTGCCAGCAGCCTAGATCCCCTAAAGAGCACTGAAGCTTTCTTT.

This chain connects TRBV29-1 to TRBJ2-6; D is perhaps TRBD1 (5 bases). Germline CDR1 SQVTM, CDR2 ANQGSEA. The CDR3 spans 15 residues. V was trimmed by 7 bases and J by 0 bases, leaving 13 bases between them. CDR3 protein: CSANYGASGANVLTF. The CDR3 nucleotides read TGCAGCGCGAACTATGGGGCCTCTGGGGCCAACGTCCTGACTTTC.

The chain has TRBV7-2 and TRBJ1-1; D ambiguous. The V end lost 3 bases, the J end lost 1 base, and 6 bases lay between the germline ends. Germline-derived CDR1 and CDR2 are SGHTA and FQGNSA. This CDR3 spans 13 amino acids. The CDR3 nucleotides read TGTGCCAGCAGCTTCAGCGGGAACACTGAAGCTTTCTTT. Its protein product is CASSFSGNTEAFF.

CDR3 amino acids: CSASGGVIKAFF. The CDR3 DNA sequence: TGCAGCGCCTCGGGGGGCGTAATTAAAGCTTTCTTT. V and J are TRBV29-1 and TRBJ1-1, with D possibly being TRBD1 (6 bases). Germline V gene lookup returns CDR1 SQVTM and CDR2 ANQGSEA. The CDR3 length is 12 residues. The V end was cut by 7 bases, the J end by 9 bases, with 18 bases between.

This chain connects TRBV5-1 to TRBJ1-4, with D unresolved. CDR3 length: 15 residues. V lost 0 bases and J lost 7, with 13 bases in between. The germline gives CDR1 SGHRS, CDR2 YFSETQ. The CDR3 DNA reads as TGCGCCAGCAGCTTGGCTTCTTCGGGCGGTGAAAAACTGTTTTTT. Translated: CASSLASSGGEKLFF.

This chain uses TRBV18 with TRBJ2-1, with 7 bases matching TRBD2. CDR3 length: 16 residues. With 5 bases clipped from V and 0 bases from J, the junction kept 7 bases outside the gene matches. CDR1 is KGHSH and CDR2 is LQKENI in the germline V gene. CDR3 loop: CASSNLSGYSYNEQFF. The CDR3 nucleotides read TGTGCCAGCTCAAACCTTAGCGGGTACTCCTACAATGAGCAGTTCTTC.

This sequence joins TRBV15 and TRBJ1-1; D possibly corresponds to TRBD1 (5 bases). The CDR3 totals 13 residues. Germline CDR1 reads LNHNV; CDR2 reads YYDKDF (reference sequence). Trimming shortened V by 3 bases and J by 10 bases, and 15 bases separated the two germline ends. The CDR3, as DNA: TGTGCCACCAGCAGGTCTATGGGGGATGCAGCTTTCTTT. Amino acid sequence: CATSRSMGDAAFF.

The rearrangement uses TRBV30 and TRBJ2-7, with a weak D call TRBD1 (5 bases). Trimming took 1 base from V and 9 from J, leaving 13 bases between them. CDR3 length: 12 amino acids. The germline gives CDR1 GTSNPN, CDR2 SVGIG (reference sequence). For the CDR3, the DNA is TGTGCCTGGAGTGAGGGGCCCGTCGGGCAGTACTTC. Amino acid sequence: CAWSEGPVGQYF.

The chain is built from TRBV30 and TRBJ2-7, with D maybe TRBD2 (5 bases). Germline assignment: CDR1 GTSNPN and CDR2 SVGIG (reference sequence). This CDR3 has 15 amino acids. The V end lost 4 bases, the J end lost 0 bases, and 16 bases lay between the germline ends. The CDR3 DNA reads as TGTGCCTGGAACGGACTCGGACTTAACTCCTACGAGCAGTACTTC. Translation: CAWNGLGLNSYEQYF. The full variable domain, with the rest looked up from reference TRBV30 and TRBJ2-7, is SQTIHQWPATLVQPVGSPLSLECTVEGTSNPNLYWYRQAAGRGLQLLFYSVGIGQISSEVPQNLSASRPQDRQFILSSKKLLLSDSGFYLCAWNGLGLNSYEQYFGPGTRLTVT.

This clone was observed a few times. The chain recombines TRBV7-2 with TRBJ1-2; possibly TRBD1 for D (6 bases). Germline assignment: CDR1 SGHTA and CDR2 FQGNSA. V was pared by 0 bases and J by 4 bases, with 9 bases between. This CDR3 comprises 14 residues. The CDR3 DNA reads as TGTGCCAGCAGCTTAGCACAGGGCGGCTATGGCTACACCTTC. Protein product: CASSLAQGGYGYTF.

The chain links TRBV7-6 to TRBJ2-1; TRBD2 matches at 10 bases. Per the germline V gene, CDR1 is SGHVS and CDR2 is FNYEAQ. Trimming removed 6 bases from V and 7 bases from J; junction bases left unmatched: 6. This CDR3 spans 14 amino acids. In DNA, the CDR3 is TGTGCCAGCAGTGGTTCTAGCGGGAGAAATGAGCAGTTCTTC. It encodes CASSGSSGRNEQFF.

This clone turned up a few times. The chain joins TRBV18 to TRBJ2-4; maybe TRBD1 (5 bases). The V end lost 6 bases, the J end lost 1 base, and 13 bases lay between the germline ends. CDR1 is KGHSH, CDR2 LQKENI, per germline. CDR3 length: 15 residues. Here the CDR3 reads CASSPGGAAKNIQYF. The CDR3 DNA reads as TGTGCCAGCTCCCCCGGTGGGGCCGCCAAAAACATTCAGTACTTC.

The genes are TRBV29-1 and TRBJ2-7, with 8 bases fitting TRBD1. The V gene end was trimmed by 1 base and the J gene end by 4 bases; junction bases not matched to a gene: 3. The CDR3 has 13 residues. The germline V gene has CDR1 SQVTM and CDR2 ANQGSEA. In nucleotides, the CDR3 is TGCAGCGTTGAAGGGACAGGGAGGTACGAGCAGTACTTC. This encodes CSVEGTGRYEQYF.

This chain joins TRBV29-1 and TRBJ2-2; either TRBD1 or TRBD2 may fit D (5 bases each). Trimming left V 3 bases short and J 4 bases short, with 21 bases between. The V gene's germline CDR1 is SQVTM and CDR2 ANQGSEA. The length of the CDR3 is 17 residues. Here the CDR3 reads CSVEGWWGNRATGELFF. The CDR3 nucleotides read TGCAGCGTTGAGGGGTGGTGGGGGAATAGGGCCACCGGGGAGCTGTTTTTT.

A note on this clone: This CDR3 is also generated by other DNA sequences in the sample. The gene calls are TRBV2 and TRBJ1-2; 8 nucleotides agree with TRBD1. Germline-derived CDR1 and CDR2 are SNHLY and FYNNEI. CDR3 length equals 15 residues. V shed 4 bases and J 2 bases; nucleotides not matched to a gene: 6. The CDR3 sequence is CASSVTGGANYGYTF. CDR3 in DNA: TGTGCCAGCAGTGTTACAGGGGGAGCCAACTATGGCTACACCTTC. Combining the CDR3 with reference TRBV2 and TRBJ1-2 gives the whole variable domain EPEVTQTPSHQVTQMGQEVILRCVPISNHLYFYWYRQILGQKVEFLVSFYNNEISEKSEIFDDQFSVERPDGSNFTLKIRSTKLEDSAMYFCASSVTGGANYGYTFGSGTRLTVV.

The chain combines TRBV25-1 with TRBJ2-3; 7 positions agree with TRBD2. Germline CDR1 and CDR2: MGHDK and SYGVNS. This CDR3 has 16 residues. Trimming cost V 1 base and J 3 bases; bases outside gene matches: 7. The CDR3 loop reads CASSESWSGMTDTQYF. The CDR3 DNA reads TGTGCCAGCAGTGAATCGTGGAGCGGGATGACAGATACGCAGTATTTT.

The table lists this clone with a few counts. The V call is TRBV7-2, the J call TRBJ2-1; D is possibly TRBD1 (5 bases). V was pared by 8 bases and J by 7 bases, with 12 bases between. CDR3 size: 12 residues. Germline loops: CDR1 SGHTA, CDR2 FQGNSA. The DNA for the CDR3 is TGTGCCAGCGTCCAGGGTGAGAATGAGCAGTTCTTC. Amino acids: CASVQGENEQFF.

This clone was seen a handful of times. The chain links TRBV5-6 to TRBJ2-7; no reliable D call. Germline V gene sequence: CDR1 SGHDT, CDR2 YYEEEE. Deletions cut 2 bases from V and 1 base from J, with 7 bases between. The CDR3 is 13 residues long. For the CDR3, the DNA is TGTGCCAGCAGCTTCCAGATTTCCTACGAGCAGTACTTC. As protein: CASSFQISYEQYF.

V gene TRBV7-9 combines with J gene TRBJ2-5; weak D call: TRBD1 (6 bases). The CDR3 consists of 16 residues. Between the trimmed V and J ends, which lost 1 base and 1 base, there was a span of 13 bases. Germline values: CDR1 SEHNR, CDR2 FQNEAQ (reference sequence). This CDR3 is CASSLGTDAVQETQYF. The CDR3 DNA reads TGTGCCAGCAGCTTAGGGACAGACGCGGTCCAAGAGACCCAGTACTTC. The full variable domain, with the rest looked up from reference TRBV7-9 and TRBJ2-5, is DTGVSQNPRHKITKRGQNVTFRCDPISEHNRLYWYRQTLGQGPEFLTYFQNEAQLEKSRLLSDRFSAERPKGSFSTLEIQRTEQGDSAMYLCASSLGTDAVQETQYFGPGTRLLVL.

Points on this clone: The sample holds other DNA sequences that translate to the same CDR3. CDR3 protein: CSARANQPQHF. CDR3 in DNA: TGCAGTGCTAGAGCTAATCAGCCCCAGCATTTT. J is TRBJ1-5 and V is TRBV20-1; D is ambiguous. Germline CDR1 is DFQATT and CDR2 is SNEGSKA (reference sequence). Trimming pared 1 base from V and 4 bases from J, leaving 2 bases between. CDR3 size: 11 residues.

The CDR3 loop reads CASSVRTTGELFF. In DNA, the CDR3 is TGTGCCAGCAGTGTTCGCACAACCGGGGAGCTGTTTTTT. V is TRBV25-1 and J is TRBJ2-2; D is unclear. Germline lookup yields CDR1 MGHDK and CDR2 SYGVNS. V was trimmed by 4 bases and J by 5 bases, leaving 8 bases between them. The CDR3 loop spans 13 amino acids.